The next 5 T cell receptor beta chains were all read from a single sample in a study of blood T cell repertoires in COVID-19 (TCRdb year 2020). Receptor libraries were prepared by the immunoSEQ multiplex PCR assay. As stored in TCRdb, this immuneACCESS dataset retains in-frame rearrangements with V and J assigned. A fraction of the clones does not appear; measured against another copy, unresolved V genes explain less than half of the discrepancy, and the remainder lacks a known reason. The sample table contains under 300,000 clones; only one count was recorded for approximately 85% of them. The ten largest clones capture around 6.3% of the sample. The sample was PBMCs or T cells enriched from blood (not recorded which). Receptors were obtained from a woman aged 45-65 years who had been exposed to COVID-19.

The chain links TRBV2 to TRBJ1-4; D uncertain. The length of the CDR3 is 11 residues. Trimming left V 8 bases short and J 3 bases short, with 4 bases between. Germline-derived CDR1 and CDR2 are SNHLY and FYNNEI. This CDR3 reads CASRANEKLFF. DNA of the CDR3: TGTGCCAGCCGGGCTAATGAAAAACTGTTTTTT.

The chain uses TRBV19 and TRBJ1-3; TRBD1 is a possible D gene (5 bases). Germline values: CDR1 LNHDA, CDR2 SQIVND (reference sequence). Trimming cost V 8 bases and J 4 bases, with 9 bases left between them. This CDR3 spans 12 amino acids. The chain's CDR3 is CASAGSGNTIYF. The DNA of the CDR3 is TGTGCCAGTGCAGGGTCCGGAAACACCATATATTTT.

The V call is TRBV5-1, the J call TRBJ1-1, with D possibly being TRBD1 (5 bases). CDR1 and CDR2 (germline): SGHRS, YFSETQ. V lost 3 bases, J lost 4 bases, and 13 bases lay in between. There are 14 residues in the CDR3. In DNA form, the CDR3 reads TGCGCCAGCAGCTCCAAGGGGATTGTCACTGAAGCTTTCTTT. This translates into CASSSKGIVTEAFF. The entire variable domain, with the rest obtained from reference TRBV5-1 and TRBJ1-1, is as follows: KAGVTQTPRYLIKTRGQQVTLSCSPISGHRSVSWYQQTPGQGLQFLFEYFSETQRNKGNFPGRFSGRQFSNSRSEMNVSTLELGDSALYLCASSSKGIVTEAFFGQGTRLTVV.

The rearrangement uses TRBV19 and TRBJ1-5, with 7 bases identical to TRBD1. The CDR3 is 15 amino acids. Germline trimming cut 4 bases from V and 4 bases from J; bases unmatched to any gene: 7. Looked up from germline, CDR1 is LNHDA and CDR2 is SQIVND (reference sequence). In nucleotides, the CDR3 is TGTGCCAGTAGTACCACAGGGGTCGGGAATCAGCCCCAGCATTTT. Translated: CASSTTGVGNQPQHF.

V is TRBV20-1 and J is TRBJ2-7, with 9 bases aligning to TRBD2. The V gene's germline CDR1 is DFQATT and CDR2 SNEGSKA (reference sequence). The ends lost 6 bases at V and 6 bases at J; junction bases unmatched: 3. There are 11 residues in the CDR3. The CDR3 region is CSATLAGEQYF. The CDR3 nucleotides read TGCAGTGCCACACTAGCGGGCGAGCAGTACTTC.